Described below is a single T cell receptor beta chain sequence and its context. The entry originates in a study of control samples from healthy donors and cancer patients. This CDR3 contains 15 residues. V lost 6 bases and J 2 bases, leaving 13 bases between the germline ends. Germline values: CDR1 MNHEY, CDR2 SVGAGI. Here immunoSEQ multiplex PCR was the method, and the copy in TCRdb shows in-frame clones only, minus some. The data show under 70,000 clones, with roughly 90% seen just once and roughly 13% held by the top ten. This clonotype was sampled from a man in his fifties or sixties with head and neck cancer. This rearrangement joins TRBV6-5 to TRBJ1-4, with D possibly matching TRBD1 (6 bases). Sequencing used PBMCs. This chain's CDR3 is CASRTGFSTNEKLFF. The DNA of the CDR3 is TGTGCCAGCAGAACAGGGTTTTCGACTAATGAAAAACTGTTTTTT.